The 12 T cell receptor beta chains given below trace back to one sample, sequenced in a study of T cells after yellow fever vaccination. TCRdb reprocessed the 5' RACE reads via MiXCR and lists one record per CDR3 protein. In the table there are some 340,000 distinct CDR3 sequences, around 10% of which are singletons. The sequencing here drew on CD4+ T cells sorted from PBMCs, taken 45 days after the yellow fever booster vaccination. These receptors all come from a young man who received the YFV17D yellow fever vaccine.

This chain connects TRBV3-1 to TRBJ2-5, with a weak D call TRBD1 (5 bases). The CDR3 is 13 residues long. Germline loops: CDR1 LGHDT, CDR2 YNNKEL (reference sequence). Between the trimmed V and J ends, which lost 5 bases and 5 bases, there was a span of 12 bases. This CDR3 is CASSKGAAETQYF. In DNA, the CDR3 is TGTGCCAGCAGCAAAGGGGCAGCGGAGACCCAGTACTTC.

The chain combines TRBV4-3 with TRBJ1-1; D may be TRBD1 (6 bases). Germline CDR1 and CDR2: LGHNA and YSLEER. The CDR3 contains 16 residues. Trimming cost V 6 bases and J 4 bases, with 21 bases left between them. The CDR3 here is CASRPGGGEVSTEAFF. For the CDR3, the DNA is TGCGCCAGCAGACCCGGCGGGGGCGAGGTAAGCACTGAAGCTTTCTTT.

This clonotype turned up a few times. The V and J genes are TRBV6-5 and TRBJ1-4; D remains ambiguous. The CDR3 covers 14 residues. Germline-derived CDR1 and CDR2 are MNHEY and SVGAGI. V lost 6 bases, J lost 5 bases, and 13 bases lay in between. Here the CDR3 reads CASSSWGENEKLFF. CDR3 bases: TGTGCCAGCAGCTCATGGGGAGAAAATGAAAAACTGTTTTTT.

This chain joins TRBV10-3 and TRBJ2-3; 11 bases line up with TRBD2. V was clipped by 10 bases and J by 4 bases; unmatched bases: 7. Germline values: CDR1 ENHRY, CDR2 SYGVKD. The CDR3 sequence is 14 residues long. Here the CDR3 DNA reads TGTGCCACCGTTAGCGGGGGGGCCTCAGATACGCAGTATTTT. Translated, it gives CATVSGGASDTQYF.

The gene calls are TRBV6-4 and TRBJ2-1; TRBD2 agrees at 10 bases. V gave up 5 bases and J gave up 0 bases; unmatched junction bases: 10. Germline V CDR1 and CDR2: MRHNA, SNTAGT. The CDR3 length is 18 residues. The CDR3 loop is CASSRSGGTLSSYNEQFF. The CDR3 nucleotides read TGTGCCAGCAGTCGTAGCGGGGGGACCCTAAGCTCCTACAATGAGCAGTTCTTC.

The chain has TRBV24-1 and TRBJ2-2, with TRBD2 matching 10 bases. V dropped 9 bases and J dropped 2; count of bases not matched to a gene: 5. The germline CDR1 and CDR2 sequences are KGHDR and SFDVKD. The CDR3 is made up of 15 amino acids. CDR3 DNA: TGTGCCACCGGTCGGACTAGCGGTAACACCGGGGAGCTGTTTTTT. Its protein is CATGRTSGNTGELFF.

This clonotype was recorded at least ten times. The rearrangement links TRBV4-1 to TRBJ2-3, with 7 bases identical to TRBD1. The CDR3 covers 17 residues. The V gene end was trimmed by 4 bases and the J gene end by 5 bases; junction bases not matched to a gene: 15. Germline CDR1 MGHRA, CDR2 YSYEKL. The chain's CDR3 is CASSRPGQRLRRDTQYF. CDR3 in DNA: TGCGCCAGCAGCCGACCGGGACAGAGACTTCGTAGAGATACGCAGTATTTT.

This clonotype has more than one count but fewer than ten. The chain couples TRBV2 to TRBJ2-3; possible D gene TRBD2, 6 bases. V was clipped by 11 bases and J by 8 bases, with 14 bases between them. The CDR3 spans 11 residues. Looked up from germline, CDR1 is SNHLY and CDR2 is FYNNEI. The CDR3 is CAWGDRVTQYF. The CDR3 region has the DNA TGTGCCTGGGGGGACCGAGTTACGCAGTATTTT.

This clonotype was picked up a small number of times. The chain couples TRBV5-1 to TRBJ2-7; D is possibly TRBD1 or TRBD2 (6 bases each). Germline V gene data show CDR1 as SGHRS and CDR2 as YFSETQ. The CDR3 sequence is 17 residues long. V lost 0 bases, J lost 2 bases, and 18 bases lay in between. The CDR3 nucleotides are TGCGCCAGCAGCTTGGGGCGGGACGGGACAAGGGCCTACGAGCAGTACTTC. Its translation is CASSLGRDGTRAYEQYF.

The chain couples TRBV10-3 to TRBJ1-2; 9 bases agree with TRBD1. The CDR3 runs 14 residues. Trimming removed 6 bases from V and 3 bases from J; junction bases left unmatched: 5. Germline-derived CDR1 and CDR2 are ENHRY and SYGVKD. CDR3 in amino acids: CAISRGQGDYGYTF. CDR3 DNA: TGTGCCATCAGCAGGGGACAGGGAGACTATGGCTACACCTTC.

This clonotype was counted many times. The CDR3 loop reads CASSLEATDTQYF. The CDR3 coding sequence is TGCGCCAGCAGCTTGGAGGCCACAGATACGCAGTATTTT. J is TRBJ2-3 and V is TRBV5-1; no clear D. Germline CDR1 and CDR2: SGHRS and YFSETQ. There are 13 residues in the CDR3. V was trimmed by 0 bases and J by 2 bases, leaving 4 bases between them.

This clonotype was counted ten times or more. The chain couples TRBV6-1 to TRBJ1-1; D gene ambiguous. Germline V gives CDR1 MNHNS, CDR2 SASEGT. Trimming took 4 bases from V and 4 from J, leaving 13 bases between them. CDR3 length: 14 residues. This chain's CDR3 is CASSVAEVVTEAFF. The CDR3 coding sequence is TGTGCCAGCAGTGTGGCGGAAGTTGTCACTGAAGCTTTCTTT.